These 28 T cell receptor beta chains share one sample of origin, sequenced in a study of beta chain features in type 1 diabetes. Investigators reverse transcribed all isolated RNA, so they sequenced expressed TCRB transcripts. Sequencing was performed with immunoSEQ multiplex PCR; in TCRdb, only in-frame clones are kept and a portion is missing. The sample records approximately 330,000 clones, around 10% being singletons. Sequenced: naive CD4+ T cells from blood. The receptors here all came from a young woman in good health.

The chain carries TRBV4-1 and TRBJ2-3, with 10 bases aligning to TRBD2. With 1 base clipped from V and 2 bases from J, the junction kept 3 bases outside the gene matches. There are 16 residues in the CDR3. CDR1 is MGHRA and CDR2 is YSYEKL in the germline V gene. In DNA, the CDR3 is TGCGCCAGCAGCCAAGGGACTAGCGGTCTCACAGATACGCAGTATTTT. Protein sequence: CASSQGTSGLTDTQYF.

The chain has TRBV9 and TRBJ2-7; 8 nucleotides line up with TRBD2. The V segment lost 4 bases and the J segment 0 bases; nucleotides outside the gene matches: 3. The CDR3 totals 14 residues. Germline V gene lookup returns CDR1 SGDLS and CDR2 YYNGEE. The CDR3 bases are TGTGCCAGCAGCACGGGGGGGCCCTCCTACGAGCAGTACTTC. Encoded protein: CASSTGGPSYEQYF.

This chain uses TRBV6-6 with TRBJ1-4; TRBD1 matches 9 bases. This CDR3 region has 14 residues. Germline CDR1 reads MNHNY; CDR2 reads SVGAGI (reference sequence). After removal of 4 bases from V and 7 bases from J, the junction contained 4 bases not matched to a gene. CDR3 residues: CASSSGTGPEKLFF. Written as DNA, the CDR3 is TGTGCCAGCAGTTCCGGGACAGGGCCTGAAAAACTGTTTTTT.

This clone was detected a few times. The V call is TRBV5-4, the J call TRBJ1-1, with D perhaps matching TRBD1 (6 bases). CDR1 and CDR2 from the germline V gene are SGHNT and YYREEE (reference sequence). The CDR3 is 15 amino acids. V gave up 0 bases and J gave up 5 bases, with 14 bases separating them. The CDR3 here is CASSLAGQLGTEAFF. CDR3 bases: TGTGCCAGCAGCTTGGCCGGACAGCTTGGGACTGAAGCTTTCTTT.

The chain links TRBV7-2 to TRBJ2-4, with D possibly matching TRBD1 (5 bases). The germline V gene encodes CDR1 SGHTA and CDR2 FQGNSA. The CDR3 has 14 residues. Trimming cost V 2 bases and J 5 bases, with 10 bases left between them. CDR3 bases: TGTGCCAGCAGCTTATGGGCAGGGCAAAACATTCAGTACTTC. This encodes CASSLWAGQNIQYF.

This clone appeared a few times. The V and J genes are TRBV7-2 and TRBJ2-1; TRBD2 matches 10 bases. The CDR3 sequence is 14 residues long. V shed 6 bases, J shed 7 bases, and the junction held 6 bases outside the gene matches. The germline gives CDR1 SGHTA, CDR2 FQGNSA. CDR3 DNA: TGTGCCAGCAGTCCTAGCGGGAGTCAAAATGAGCAGTTCTTC. This codes for CASSPSGSQNEQFF. Based on the CDR3 plus reference TRBV7-2 and TRBJ2-1, the full variable domain is GAGVSQSPSNKVTEKGKDVELRCDPISGHTALYWYRQSLGQGLEFLIYFQGNSAPDKSGLPSDRFSAERTGGSVSTLTIQRTQQEDSAVYLCASSPSGSQNEQFFGPGTRLTVL.

The chain carries TRBV12-5 and TRBJ2-7, with TRBD1 identical over 7 bases. Trimming cost V 6 bases and J 7 bases; bases outside gene matches: 6. Germline V gene lookup returns CDR1 LGHNT and CDR2 FRNRAP. CDR3 length: 12 amino acids. The CDR3 reads CASGQGRWEQYF. Here the CDR3 DNA reads TGTGCTAGTGGACAGGGGCGATGGGAGCAGTACTTC.

This clone was found a few times. The V call is TRBV7-9, the J call TRBJ1-3, with D maybe TRBD1 (6 bases). V lost 2 bases to trimming and J lost 1 base, with 12 bases between them. CDR1 and CDR2 from the germline V gene are SEHNR and FQNEAQ (reference sequence). The CDR3 consists of 16 residues. CDR3 sequence: CASSLLKGVSGNTIYF. The CDR3, as DNA: TGTGCCAGCAGCTTACTCAAGGGGGTTTCTGGAAACACCATATATTTT.

This clone was seen more than once but under ten times. The same CDR3 can be traced to other DNA sequences in this sample. The V and J genes are TRBV28 and TRBJ2-7; D is perhaps TRBD1 (6 bases). V lost 6 bases, J lost 1 base, and 10 bases lay in between. There are 13 residues in the CDR3. Germline assignment: CDR1 MDHEN and CDR2 SYDVKM. CDR3 protein: CASRPRGSYEQYF. The CDR3, as DNA: TGTGCCAGCAGGCCCAGGGGTTCCTACGAGCAGTACTTC.

This clone was found a few times. CDR3 in amino acids: CASSTRLAGGGEQFF. The CDR3 DNA follows: TGTGCCAGTAGTACTAGACTAGCGGGAGGTGGTGAGCAGTTCTTC. The J gene is TRBJ2-1, the V gene TRBV19, with TRBD2 matching over 13 bases. Germline trimming cut 4 bases from V and 9 bases from J; bases unmatched to any gene: 6. Germline assignment: CDR1 LNHDA and CDR2 SQIVND (reference sequence). The CDR3 loop spans 15 amino acids.

There are a few counts of this clone. The chain recombines TRBV4-1 with TRBJ1-1, with no clear D. Trimming removed 1 base from V and 6 bases from J, with 12 bases in between. CDR3 length: 14 amino acids. Germline V gene data show CDR1 as MGHRA and CDR2 as YSYEKL. The CDR3 here is CASSQGPPAAEAFF. CDR3 coding DNA: TGCGCCAGCAGCCAAGGGCCCCCAGCGGCTGAAGCTTTCTTT.

V is TRBV29-1 and J is TRBJ2-5; 7 nucleotides line up with TRBD1. The end of the DNA is better explained by TRBJ2-7, so the J call may be wrong. Germline lookup yields CDR1 SQVTM and CDR2 ANQGSEA. This CDR3 has 12 residues. The CDR3 region has the DNA TGCAGCGTGCCGGGACAGTTTTACGAGCAGTACTTC. This encodes CSVPGQFYEQYF.

The V gene is TRBV4-3, the J gene TRBJ1-2; D unresolved. CDR1 and CDR2 (germline): LGHNA, YSLEER. The CDR3 consists of 15 residues. V dropped 2 bases and J dropped 2 bases, with 12 bases sitting between them. The CDR3 reads CASSQHVTENYGYTF. CDR3 DNA: TGCGCCAGCAGCCAACACGTAACAGAGAACTATGGCTACACCTTC.

The CDR3 DNA sequence: TGTGCCAGCAGTTTAAGTCGGGACAGCTCGAACTATGGCTACACCTTC. Amino acid sequence: CASSLSRDSSNYGYTF. This sequence joins TRBV27 and TRBJ1-2; 7 nucleotides line up with TRBD1. The CDR3 consists of 16 residues. Germline V gene sequence: CDR1 MNHEY, CDR2 SMNVEV (reference sequence). J gave up 2 bases and V 2 bases, and 8 bases lay outside the gene matches.

This clone was seen a few times. V is TRBV2 and J is TRBJ2-5, with a tentative D call TRBD2 (6 bases). Trimming stripped 6 bases from V and 5 bases from J, with 13 bases between. The CDR3 totals 13 residues. From germline, CDR1 is SNHLY and CDR2 FYNNEI. Here the CDR3 DNA reads TGTGCCAGCAGAAGGGACTTCGCGGAGACCCAGTACTTC. Amino acid sequence: CASRRDFAETQYF.

This clone came up a few times. This sequence joins TRBV7-2 and TRBJ2-5; TRBD2 matches at 11 bases. The junction had 5 bases not matched to a gene; V was cut back by 1 base and J by 4 bases. The V gene's germline CDR1 is SGHTA and CDR2 FQGNSA. CDR3 length equals 16 residues. The CDR3 sequence is CASSLGWLAGGETQYF. The CDR3 DNA reads as TGTGCCAGCAGCTTAGGCTGGCTAGCGGGAGGAGAGACCCAGTACTTC.

J is TRBJ2-1 and V is TRBV30; D not resolved. Germline lookup yields CDR1 GTSNPN and CDR2 SVGIG (reference sequence). Trimming left V 3 bases short and J 0 bases short, with 12 bases between. CDR3 length equals 15 residues. In DNA, the CDR3 is TGTGCCTGGAGCCGTACTCACAGCTCCTACAATGAGCAGTTCTTC. Protein: CAWSRTHSSYNEQFF.

This chain uses TRBV7-3 with TRBJ2-1, with D perhaps TRBD2 (6 bases). The CDR3 is 14 amino acids. V was cut by 1 base and J by 7 bases, with 11 bases left in between. Germline CDR1 is SGHTA and CDR2 is FQGTGA. CDR3 residues: CASSLSGRGNEQFF. CDR3 bases: TGTGCCAGCAGCTTAAGTGGCCGGGGGAATGAGCAGTTCTTC.

This clone showed up just a few times. The junction and the germline gene differ at one end; a read error may be behind it. The rearrangement links TRBV7-7 to TRBJ2-1, with 9 positions matching TRBD2. CDR1 SSHAT and CDR2 FNYEAQ come from the germline V gene (reference sequence). The CDR3 has 15 amino acids. CDR3 bases: TGTGCTAGCAGCTTAGAGCGGGAGGCCTACAATGAGCAGTTCTTC. Protein product: CASSLEREAYNEQFF.

This clone was detected once. This rearrangement joins TRBV19 to TRBJ2-1; 7 bases are a match to TRBD2. V trimming: 6 bases; J trimming: 0 bases; junction bases outside the gene matches: 8. CDR1 LNHDA and CDR2 SQIVND come from the germline V gene (reference sequence). The CDR3 has 16 residues. This CDR3 reads CASRVAGTSSYNEQFF. Written as DNA, the CDR3 is TGTGCCAGTAGAGTAGCGGGTACTAGCTCCTACAATGAGCAGTTCTTC.

This clone was counted only a few times. The J gene is TRBJ2-7, the V gene TRBV4-2; D perhaps matches TRBD2 (6 bases). V was trimmed by 0 bases and J by 1 base, leaving 13 bases between them. The CDR3 consists of 16 residues. Germline values: CDR1 LGHNA, CDR2 YNFKEQ. CDR3 sequence (DNA): TGTGCCAGCAGCCAAGATTCGGCGGGAACTTCCTACGAGCAGTACTTC. Protein sequence: CASSQDSAGTSYEQYF.

The rearrangement links TRBV29-1 to TRBJ1-4, with 10 bases aligning to TRBD1. CDR3 size: 14 residues. V gave up 5 bases and J gave up 3 bases; unmatched junction bases: 3. CDR1 SQVTM and CDR2 ANQGSEA come from the germline V gene. This chain's CDR3 is CSVHDRGPNEKLFF. The DNA of the CDR3 is TGCAGCGTTCACGACAGGGGGCCTAATGAAAAACTGTTTTTT.

This clone was seen a few times. The sample contains more than one DNA sequence encoding this CDR3. The genes are TRBV30 and TRBJ2-7; D gene unclear. Germline V gene data show CDR1 as GTSNPN and CDR2 as SVGIG (reference sequence). Deletions cut 4 bases from V and 0 bases from J, with 4 bases between. The CDR3 loop spans 11 amino acids. CDR3 in amino acids: CAWTNSYEQYF. CDR3 sequence (DNA): TGTGCCTGGACTAACTCCTACGAGCAGTACTTC.

The J gene is TRBJ2-1, the V gene TRBV6-4; 16 bases fit TRBD2. Trimming took 6 bases from V and 5 from J; bases not matched to a gene: 4. The germline V gene has CDR1 MRHNA and CDR2 SNTAGT. The length of the CDR3 is 16 residues. The CDR3 DNA is TGTGCCAGCAGCAAGGGACTAGCGGGAGGGGACAATGAGCAGTTCTTC. Protein product: CASSKGLAGGDNEQFF.

This clone was found a few times. The J gene is TRBJ2-7, the V gene TRBV2, with D perhaps matching TRBD2 (6 bases). The CDR3 length is 16 residues. CDR1 is SNHLY, CDR2 FYNNEI, per germline. The V end lost 7 bases, the J end lost 4 bases, and 23 bases lay between the germline ends. CDR3 region: CASKIDLGGTSYEQYF. The CDR3 region has the DNA TGTGCCAGCAAAATCGACCTGGGAGGTACATCTTACGAGCAGTACTTC.

This clone has a handful of counts. The CDR3 sequence: CASSELALYEQYF. The CDR3 nucleotides are TGTGCCAGCAGTGAACTAGCGTTATACGAGCAGTACTTC. The rearrangement uses TRBV25-1 and TRBJ2-5; perhaps TRBD2 as D (6 bases). The tail of the sequence fits TRBJ2-7 better, so the J call may be wrong. Germline V gives CDR1 MGHDK, CDR2 SYGVNS. The CDR3 contains 13 residues.

This chain uses TRBV5-1 with TRBJ2-1; 14 bases fit TRBD2. CDR1 is SGHRS and CDR2 is YFSETQ in the germline V gene. V was pared by 4 bases and J by 7 bases, with 7 bases of the junction left unmatched. The CDR3 has 16 residues. CDR3 protein: CASSPGRTSGRNEQFF. Here the CDR3 DNA reads TGCGCCAGCAGCCCCGGGAGGACTAGCGGGAGGAATGAGCAGTTCTTC.

This clone was counted only a few times. The chain combines TRBV30 with TRBJ1-1; a weak D match, TRBD1 (5 bases). V shed 4 bases and J shed 4 bases, with 10 bases lying between them. The germline V gene has CDR1 GTSNPN and CDR2 SVGIG (reference sequence). The CDR3 has 12 amino acids. The CDR3 DNA is TGTGCCTGGAACCGGGGGGTCACTGAAGCTTTCTTT. It encodes CAWNRGVTEAFF. The full variable domain, in which reference TRBV30 and TRBJ1-1 provide the parts outside the CDR3, is SQTIHQWPATLVQPVGSPLSLECTVEGTSNPNLYWYRQAAGRGLQLLFYSVGIGQISSEVPQNLSASRPQDRQFILSSKKLLLSDSGFYLCAWNRGVTEAFFGQGTRLTVV.